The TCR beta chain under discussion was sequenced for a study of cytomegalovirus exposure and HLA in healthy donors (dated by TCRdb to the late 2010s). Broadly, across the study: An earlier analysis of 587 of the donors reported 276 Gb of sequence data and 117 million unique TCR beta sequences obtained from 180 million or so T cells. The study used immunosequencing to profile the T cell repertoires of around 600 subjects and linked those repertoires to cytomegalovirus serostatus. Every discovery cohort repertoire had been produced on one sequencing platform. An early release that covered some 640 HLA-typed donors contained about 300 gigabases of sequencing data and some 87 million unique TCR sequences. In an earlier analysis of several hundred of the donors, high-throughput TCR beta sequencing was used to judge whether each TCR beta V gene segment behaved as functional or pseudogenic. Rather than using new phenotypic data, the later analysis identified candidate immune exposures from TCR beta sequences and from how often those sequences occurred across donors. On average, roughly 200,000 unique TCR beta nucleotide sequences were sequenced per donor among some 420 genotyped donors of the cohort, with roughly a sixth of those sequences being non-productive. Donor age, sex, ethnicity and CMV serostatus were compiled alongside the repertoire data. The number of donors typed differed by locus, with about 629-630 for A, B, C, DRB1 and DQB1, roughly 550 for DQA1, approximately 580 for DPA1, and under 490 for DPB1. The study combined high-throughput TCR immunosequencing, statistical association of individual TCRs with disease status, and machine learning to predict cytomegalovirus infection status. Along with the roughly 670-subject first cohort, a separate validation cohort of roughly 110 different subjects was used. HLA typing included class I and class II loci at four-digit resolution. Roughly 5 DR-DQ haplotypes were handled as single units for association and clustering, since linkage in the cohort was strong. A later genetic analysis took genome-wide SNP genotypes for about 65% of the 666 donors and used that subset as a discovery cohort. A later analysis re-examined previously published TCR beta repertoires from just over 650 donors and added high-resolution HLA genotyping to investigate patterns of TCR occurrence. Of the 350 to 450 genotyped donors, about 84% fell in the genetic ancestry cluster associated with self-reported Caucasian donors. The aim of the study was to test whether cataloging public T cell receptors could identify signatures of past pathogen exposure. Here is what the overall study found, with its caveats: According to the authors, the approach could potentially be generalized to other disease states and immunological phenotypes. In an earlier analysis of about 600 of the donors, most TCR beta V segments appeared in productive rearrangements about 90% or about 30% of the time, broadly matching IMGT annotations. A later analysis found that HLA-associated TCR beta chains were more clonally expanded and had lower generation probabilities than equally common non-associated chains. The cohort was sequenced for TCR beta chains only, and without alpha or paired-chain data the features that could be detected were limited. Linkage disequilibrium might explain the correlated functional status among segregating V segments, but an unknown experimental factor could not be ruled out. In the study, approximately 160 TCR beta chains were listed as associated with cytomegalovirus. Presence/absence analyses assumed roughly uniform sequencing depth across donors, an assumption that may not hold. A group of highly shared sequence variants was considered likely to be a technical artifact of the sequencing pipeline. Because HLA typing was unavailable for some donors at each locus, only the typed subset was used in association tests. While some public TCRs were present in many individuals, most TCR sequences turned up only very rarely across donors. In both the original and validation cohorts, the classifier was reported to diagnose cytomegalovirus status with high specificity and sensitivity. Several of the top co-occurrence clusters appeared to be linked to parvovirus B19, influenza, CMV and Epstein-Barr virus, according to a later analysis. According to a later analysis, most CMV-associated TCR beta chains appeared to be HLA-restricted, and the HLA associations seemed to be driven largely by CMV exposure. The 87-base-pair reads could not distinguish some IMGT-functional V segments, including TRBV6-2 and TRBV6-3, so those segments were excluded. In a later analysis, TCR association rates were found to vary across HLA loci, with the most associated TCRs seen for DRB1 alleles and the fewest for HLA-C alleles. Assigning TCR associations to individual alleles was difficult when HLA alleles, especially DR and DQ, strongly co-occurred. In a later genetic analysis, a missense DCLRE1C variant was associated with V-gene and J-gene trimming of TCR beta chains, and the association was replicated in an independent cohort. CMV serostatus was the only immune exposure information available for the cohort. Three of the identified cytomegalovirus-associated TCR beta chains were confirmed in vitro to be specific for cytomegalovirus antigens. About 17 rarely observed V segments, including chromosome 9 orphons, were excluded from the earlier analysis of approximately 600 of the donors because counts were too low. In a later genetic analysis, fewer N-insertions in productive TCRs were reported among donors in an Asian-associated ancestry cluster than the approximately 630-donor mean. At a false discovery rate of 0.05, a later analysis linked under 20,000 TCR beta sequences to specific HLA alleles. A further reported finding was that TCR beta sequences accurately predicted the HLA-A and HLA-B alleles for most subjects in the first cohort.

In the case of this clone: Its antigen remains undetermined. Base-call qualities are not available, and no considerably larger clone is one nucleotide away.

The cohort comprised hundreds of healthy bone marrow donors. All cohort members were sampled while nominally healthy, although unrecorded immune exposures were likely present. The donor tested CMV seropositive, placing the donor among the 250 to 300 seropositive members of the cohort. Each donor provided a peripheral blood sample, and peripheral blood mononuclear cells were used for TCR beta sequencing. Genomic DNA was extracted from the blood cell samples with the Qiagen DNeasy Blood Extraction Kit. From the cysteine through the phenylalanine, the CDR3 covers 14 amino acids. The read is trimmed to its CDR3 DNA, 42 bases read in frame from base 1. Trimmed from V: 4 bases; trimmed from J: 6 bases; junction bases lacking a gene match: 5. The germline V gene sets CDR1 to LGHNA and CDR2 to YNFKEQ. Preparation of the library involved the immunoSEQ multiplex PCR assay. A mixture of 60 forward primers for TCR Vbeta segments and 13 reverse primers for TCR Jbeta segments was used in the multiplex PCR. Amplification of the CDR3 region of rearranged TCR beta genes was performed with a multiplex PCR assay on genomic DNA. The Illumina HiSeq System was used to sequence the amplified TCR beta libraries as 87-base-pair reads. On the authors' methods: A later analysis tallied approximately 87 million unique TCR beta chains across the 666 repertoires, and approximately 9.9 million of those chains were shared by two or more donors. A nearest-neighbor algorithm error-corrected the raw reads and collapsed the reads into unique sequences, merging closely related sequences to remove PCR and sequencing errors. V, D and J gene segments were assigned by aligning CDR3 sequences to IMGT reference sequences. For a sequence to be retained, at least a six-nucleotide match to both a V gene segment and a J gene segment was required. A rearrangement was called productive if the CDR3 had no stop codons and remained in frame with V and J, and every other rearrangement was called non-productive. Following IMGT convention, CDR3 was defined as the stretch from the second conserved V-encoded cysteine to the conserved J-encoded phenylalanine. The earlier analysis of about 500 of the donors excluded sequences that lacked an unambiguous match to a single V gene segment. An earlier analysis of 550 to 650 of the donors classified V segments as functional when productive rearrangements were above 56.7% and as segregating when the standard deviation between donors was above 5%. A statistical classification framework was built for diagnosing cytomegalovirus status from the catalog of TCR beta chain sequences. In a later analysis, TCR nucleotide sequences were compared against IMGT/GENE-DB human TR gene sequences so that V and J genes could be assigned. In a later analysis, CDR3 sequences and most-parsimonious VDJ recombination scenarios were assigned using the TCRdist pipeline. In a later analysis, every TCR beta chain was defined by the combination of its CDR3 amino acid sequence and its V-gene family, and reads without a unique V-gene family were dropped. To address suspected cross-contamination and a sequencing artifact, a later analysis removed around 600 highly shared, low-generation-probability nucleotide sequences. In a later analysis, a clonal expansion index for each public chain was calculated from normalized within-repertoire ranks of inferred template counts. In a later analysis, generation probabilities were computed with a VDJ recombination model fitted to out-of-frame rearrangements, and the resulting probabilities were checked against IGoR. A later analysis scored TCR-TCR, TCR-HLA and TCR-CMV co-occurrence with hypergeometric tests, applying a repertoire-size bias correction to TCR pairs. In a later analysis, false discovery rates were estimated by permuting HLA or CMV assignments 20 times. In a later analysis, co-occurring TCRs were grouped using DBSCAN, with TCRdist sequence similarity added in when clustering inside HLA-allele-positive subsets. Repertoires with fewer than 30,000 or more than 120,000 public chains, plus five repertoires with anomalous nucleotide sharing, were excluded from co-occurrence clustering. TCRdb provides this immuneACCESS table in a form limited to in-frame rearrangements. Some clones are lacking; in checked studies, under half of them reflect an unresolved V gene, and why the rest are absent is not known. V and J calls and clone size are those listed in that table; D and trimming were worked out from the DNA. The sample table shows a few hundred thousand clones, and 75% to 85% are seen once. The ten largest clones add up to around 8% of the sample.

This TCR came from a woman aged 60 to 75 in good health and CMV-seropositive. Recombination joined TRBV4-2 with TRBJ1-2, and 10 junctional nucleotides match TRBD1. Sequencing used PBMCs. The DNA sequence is TGTGCCAGCAGCCCAGGACAGGGGGAGGATGGCTACACCTTC. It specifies CASSPGQGEDGYTF.